Each of the 2 T cell receptor beta chains below was sequenced from the same sample in a study of CD8+CD57+ T cells in acquired aplastic anemia. The authors sequenced patients whose flow cytometry had shown CD8+CD57+ cell expansion. Genomic DNA provided the template from which TCR beta VDJ and CDR3 profiles were obtained. TCRdb redid the calling of the reads with MiXCR, one entry per CDR3 protein. The table lists 400,000 to 600,000 distinct CDR3 sequences, approximately 33% of them singletons. The source material was sorted CD4+, CD8+, or CD8+CD57+ T cells (not recorded which) from PBMCs. These receptors were collected from a human donor with aplastic anemia.

This clonotype was picked up one time. The CDR3: CATLRGAAPGEQYF. The CDR3 DNA is TGTGCCACCCTAAGAGGGGCCGCCCCGGGCGAGCAGTACTTC. This rearrangement joins TRBV6-1 to TRBJ2-7; D is tentatively TRBD1 or TRBD2 (5 bases each). This CDR3 region has 14 residues. CDR1 and CDR2 from the germline V gene are MNHNS and SASEGT. Trimming took 10 bases from V and 6 from J, leaving 22 bases between them.

This clonotype was recorded a few times. The CDR3 reads CAISERENNSPLHF. DNA for the CDR3: TGTGCCATCAGCGAAAGGGAGAACAATTCACCCCTCCACTTT. The rearrangement links TRBV10-3 to TRBJ1-6; no clear D gene. The germline V gene encodes CDR1 ENHRY and CDR2 SYGVKD. The V end lost 6 bases, the J end lost 7 bases, and 13 bases lay between the germline ends. The CDR3 is 14 residues long.